This TCR beta chain derives from a study of shared clonotypes between healthy human individuals. The table came from immunoSEQ multiplex PCR; TCRdb's copy has only in-frame clones and leaves some out. Of 2,100,000 or so clones listed, 90% to 96% are singletons. The CDR3 totals 15 residues. The germline V gene encodes CDR1 SNHLY and CDR2 FYNNEI. Trimming removed 6 bases from V and 4 bases from J; junction bases left unmatched: 10. This clone has a single count. The sequence came from a man between 18 and 35 years old in good health. Material: naive CD4+ T cells sorted from blood. Stated subset: CD45RA+ positively selected. The V and J genes are TRBV2 and TRBJ2-7; 9 positions match TRBD1. As DNA, the CDR3 is TGTGCCAGCAGAAACCCACCGGGACAGGGATACGAGCAGTACTTC. Its protein is CASRNPPGQGYEQYF.